Following are 19 T cell receptor beta chains from one sample sequenced in a study of blood T cell repertoires in COVID-19. Sequencing used immunoSEQ multiplex PCR; TCRdb keeps in-frame clones, though not all of them. The sample lists 170,000 or so clones; about 80% were seen once. What was sequenced was peripheral blood. The receptors stem from a woman aged 70-85 years with acute or convalescent COVID-19.

The genes are TRBV5-1 and TRBJ1-1, with 11 bases aligning to TRBD1. CDR1 and CDR2 (germline): SGHRS, YFSETQ. The CDR3 runs to 16 residues. Losses at the gene ends were 0 bases for V and 3 bases for J; bases not matched to a gene: 4. CDR3 sequence: CASSLGWGQGDTEAFF. CDR3 in DNA: TGCGCCAGCAGCTTGGGTTGGGGACAGGGGGACACTGAAGCTTTCTTT.

The chain links TRBV2 to TRBJ1-5; D unclear. This CDR3 has 11 amino acids. V was clipped by 8 bases and J by 4 bases, with 6 bases between them. Germline V CDR1 and CDR2: SNHLY, FYNNEI. The CDR3: CASGPNQPQHF. CDR3 nucleotide sequence: TGTGCCAGCGGCCCAAATCAGCCCCAGCATTTT.

The gene calls are TRBV20-1 and TRBJ1-4; tentative D call: TRBD1 (5 bases). Trimming shortened V by 3 bases and J by 3 bases, and 14 bases separated the two germline ends. CDR1 and CDR2 from the germline V gene are DFQATT and SNEGSKA (reference sequence). CDR3 length: 15 amino acids. The CDR3 nucleotides are TGCAGTGCTAGTTTGACAGCTTGGTCTAATGAAAAACTGTTTTTT. Its translation: CSASLTAWSNEKLFF.

V usage is TRBV5-1 and J usage is TRBJ2-1; 8 nucleotides agree with TRBD2. The CDR3 loop spans 14 amino acids. V was clipped by 5 bases and J by 7 bases; unmatched bases: 8. The V gene's germline CDR1 is SGHRS and CDR2 YFSETQ. DNA for the CDR3: TGCGCCAGCAGAGCGGGAGATGTGCGGAATGAGCAGTTCTTC. As protein: CASRAGDVRNEQFF.

This clone was picked up many times. V gene TRBV10-2 combines with J gene TRBJ2-7; TRBD1 is a possible D gene (6 bases). This CDR3 has 16 amino acids. CDR1 and CDR2 (germline): WSHSY, SAAADI. Trimming took 2 bases from V and 3 from J, leaving 17 bases between them. The CDR3 is CASSERVLTGVYEQYF. In nucleotides, the CDR3 is TGCGCCAGCAGTGAGAGGGTTCTGACAGGAGTCTACGAGCAGTACTTC.

The chain links TRBV6-1 to TRBJ1-2, with unresolved D. The length of the CDR3 is 15 residues. Germline lookup yields CDR1 MNHNS and CDR2 SASEGT. V was pared by 1 base and J by 5 bases, with 14 bases between. In nucleotides, the CDR3 is TGTGCCAGCAGTGAAGTTGGGTTTACGCGGTATGGCTACACCTTC. Amino acids: CASSEVGFTRYGYTF.

The chain links TRBV9 to TRBJ2-7, with 7 bases matching TRBD2. Germline lookup yields CDR1 SGDLS and CDR2 YYNGEE. The length of the CDR3 is 15 residues. The V gene end was trimmed by 0 bases and the J gene end by 3 bases; junction bases not matched to a gene: 6. Here the CDR3 DNA reads TGTGCCAGCAGCGTAGGGACTAGTTCCTACTACGAGCAGTACTTC. It yields the protein CASSVGTSSYYEQYF.

This clone was seen only once. A much bigger clone sits one base away, suggesting this may be a read error. J is TRBJ2-5 and V is TRBV24-1, with 8 nucleotides matching TRBD1. Germline V gene lookup returns CDR1 KGHDR and CDR2 SFDVKD. The CDR3 runs to 14 residues. CDR3 DNA sequence: TGTGCCGCCAGGAGGGACAGGAGCCAAGAGACCCAGTACTTC. Translation: CAARRDRSQETQYF.

This clone has just one count. The rearrangement links TRBV29-1 to TRBJ2-5; 10 bases fit TRBD1. Per germline, CDR1 SQVTM and CDR2 ANQGSEA. V was clipped by 8 bases and J by 5 bases; unmatched bases: 14. The CDR3 is 15 amino acids. The CDR3 reads CSLSTTGGSGETQYF. In DNA form, the CDR3 reads TGCAGCCTCTCCACGACAGGGGGCTCCGGGGAGACCCAGTACTTC.

This chain uses TRBV27 with TRBJ1-1, with D maybe TRBD1 (6 bases). This CDR3 is built from 15 residues. Germline-derived CDR1 and CDR2 are MNHEY and SMNVEV (reference sequence). The V end was cut by 6 bases, the J end by 4 bases, with 18 bases between. The CDR3 region has the DNA TGTGCCAGCAGCCTATCCTCAGGGGTAGGCACTGAAGCTTTCTTT. Protein: CASSLSSGVGTEAFF.

V gene TRBV12-3 or TRBV12-4 combines with J gene TRBJ2-3, with 8 bases aligning to TRBD1. The CDR3 extends over 13 amino acids. J lost 4 bases, V lost 8 bases, and 5 bases had no gene match. The CDR3: CASQPGGSDTQYF. The CDR3 bases are TGTGCCAGCCAACCAGGGGGCTCAGATACGCAGTATTTT.

CDR3 sequence: CASSQVFRWDIEAFF. CDR3 sequence (DNA): TGCGCCAGCAGCCAAGTATTTCGGTGGGACATTGAAGCTTTCTTT. The chain couples TRBV4-1 to TRBJ1-1, with TRBD1 as a possible D gene (6 bases). The germline V gene has CDR1 MGHRA and CDR2 YSYEKL. With 1 base removed from V and 7 bases from J, the gap between germline ends came to 16 bases. This CDR3 is 15 amino acids long.

The gene calls are TRBV11-3 and TRBJ2-5; 14 bases match TRBD2. CDR1 SGHNT and CDR2 YENEEA come from the germline V gene. Trimming removed 3 bases from V and 5 bases from J; junction bases left unmatched: 2. The CDR3 has 15 amino acids. The CDR3 reads CASSLGLAGDETQYF. Written as DNA, the CDR3 is TGTGCCAGCAGCTTGGGACTAGCGGGAGACGAGACCCAGTACTTC.

The CDR3 loop is CASSEQDRDWHQPQHF. The CDR3 coding sequence is TGTGCCAGTAGTGAGCAGGACAGGGATTGGCATCAGCCCCAGCATTTT. The V and J genes are TRBV19 and TRBJ1-5; 8 bases align to TRBD1. The V gene end was trimmed by 5 bases and the J gene end by 5 bases; junction bases not matched to a gene: 11. The CDR3 is 16 residues long. The germline CDR1 and CDR2 sequences are LNHDA and SQIVND (reference sequence). Drawing the rest from reference TRBV19 and TRBJ1-5, the complete variable domain is DGGITQSPKYLFRKEGQNVTLSCEQNLNHDAMYWYRQDPGQGLRLIYYSQIVNDFQKGDIAEGYSVSREKKESFPLTVTSAQKNPTAFYLCASSEQDRDWHQPQHFGDGTRLSIL.

V gene TRBV3-1 (or the pseudogene TRBV3-2) combines with J gene TRBJ2-1, with TRBD2 matching 12 bases. Germline V gene data show CDR1 as LGHDT and CDR2 as YNNKEL (reference sequence). This CDR3 region has 13 residues. J lost 13 bases, V lost 4 bases, and 5 bases had no gene match. The CDR3 region is CASSRGLAGTQFF. The CDR3 bases are TGTGCCAGCAGCCGCGGACTAGCGGGGACCCAGTTCTTC.

V gene TRBV7-9 combines with J gene TRBJ1-4; 7 bases are a match to TRBD1. The V and J ends lost 5 bases and 5 bases, in that order; junction bases with no gene match: 5. Germline loops: CDR1 SEHNR, CDR2 FQNEAQ (reference sequence). The length of the CDR3 is 14 residues. The CDR3: CASSPGTVNEKLFF. DNA for the CDR3: TGTGCCAGCAGCCCCGGGACAGTGAATGAAAAACTGTTTTTT.

Note on this clone: At one end the junction does not follow the germline gene, possibly because of a read error. The genes are TRBV3-1 (or the pseudogene TRBV3-2) and TRBJ2-1; a weak D match, TRBD2 (5 bases). The CDR3 totals 12 residues. Germline V CDR1 and CDR2: LGHDT, YNNKEL (reference sequence). The CDR3 here is CASSQAGMSSLF. The CDR3 bases are TGTGCCAGCAGCCAAGCCGGGATGTCCTCGCTCTTC.

The chain carries TRBV25-1 and TRBJ1-5, with TRBD1 as a possible D gene (6 bases). The CDR3 length is 12 residues. The V end lost 6 bases, the J end lost 4 bases, and 7 bases lay between the germline ends. Per germline, CDR1 MGHDK and CDR2 SYGVNS. The CDR3 here is CASRGQNQPQHF. The CDR3 nucleotides read TGTGCCAGCAGGGGACAAAATCAGCCCCAGCATTTT. Together with reference TRBV25-1 and TRBJ1-5, the CDR3 gives the full variable domain: EADIYQTPRYLVIGTGKKITLECSQTMGHDKMYWYQQDPGMELHLIHYSYGVNSTEKGDLSSESTVSRIRTEHFPLTLESARPSHTSQYLCASRGQNQPQHFGDGTRLSIL.

This clone has a count of ten or more. The V call is TRBV25-1, the J call TRBJ2-3, with D possibly matching TRBD1 (6 bases). The V and J ends lost 1 base and 2 bases respectively, with 16 bases between them. The CDR3 length is 17 residues. In germline, CDR1 is MGHDK, CDR2 SYGVNS. CDR3 in DNA: TGTGCCAGCAGTGAATGGTGGAAGGCAGGGGACACAGATACGCAGTATTTT. It specifies CASSEWWKAGDTDTQYF. Full variable domain (remainder filled in from reference TRBV25-1 and TRBJ2-3): EADIYQTPRYLVIGTGKKITLECSQTMGHDKMYWYQQDPGMELHLIHYSYGVNSTEKGDLSSESTVSRIRTEHFPLTLESARPSHTSQYLCASSEWWKAGDTDTQYFGPGTRLTVL.